This TCR beta chain was sequenced during a study of shared clonotypes between healthy human individuals. This clone has only one observation. Measured with immunoSEQ multiplex PCR; TCRdb has only the in-frame clones, and not every one. This table has about 2.4 million clones, roughly 93% appearing once. The V end lost 7 bases, the J end lost 6 bases, and 15 bases lay between the germline ends. Germline CDR1 MDHEN, CDR2 SYDVKM. The CDR3 runs 13 residues. The chain employs TRBV28 and TRBJ1-2; no definite D call. The sample taken for sequencing was naive CD4+ T cells from PBMCs. Subset indicated: CD45RA+ positively selected. This clonotype originated in a man aged 18 to 35 in good health. Some clones in this sample may be carry-over from other donors' samples. DNA of the CDR3: TGTGCCAGCACCCACCGGGTCGGGGATGGCTACACCTTC. It codes for CASTHRVGDGYTF.